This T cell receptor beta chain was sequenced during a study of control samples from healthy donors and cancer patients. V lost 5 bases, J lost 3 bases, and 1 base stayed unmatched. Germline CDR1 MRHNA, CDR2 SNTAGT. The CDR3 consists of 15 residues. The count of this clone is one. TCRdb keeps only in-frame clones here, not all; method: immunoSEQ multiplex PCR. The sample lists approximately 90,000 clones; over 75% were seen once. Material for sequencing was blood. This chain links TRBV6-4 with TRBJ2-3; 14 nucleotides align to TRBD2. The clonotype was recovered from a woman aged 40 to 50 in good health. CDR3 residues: CASSRLAGGTDTQYF. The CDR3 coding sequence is TGTGCCAGCAGTCGACTAGCGGGGGGGACAGATACGCAGTATTTT.